The 5 T cell receptor beta chains below all came from one sample that was sequenced in a study of blood T cell repertoires in COVID-19. TCRdb's table, derived via immunoSEQ multiplex PCR, lists solely in-frame clones and lacks some. There are around 170,000 clones in the sample; approximately 86% occur only once, and less than 0.7% lies in the top ten. Material: peripheral blood. Receptors were obtained from a man aged 60 to 75 with COVID-19, enrolled during active disease.

The chain recombines TRBV6-5 with TRBJ1-3; 7 positions match TRBD1. The germline V gene encodes CDR1 MNHEY and CDR2 SVGAGI. V shed 6 bases, J shed 4 bases, and the junction held 6 bases outside the gene matches. The CDR3 has 14 amino acids. The CDR3 DNA reads as TGTGCCAGCAGCGCGGGGACAGACGGAAACACCATATATTTT. Its translation is CASSAGTDGNTIYF.

The J gene is TRBJ2-2, the V gene TRBV7-9, with 9 bases matching TRBD1. There are 15 residues in the CDR3. Germline trimming cut 5 bases from V and 4 bases from J; bases unmatched to any gene: 5. The germline CDR1 and CDR2 sequences are SEHNR and FQNEAQ (reference sequence). CDR3 region: CASSGTGLSTGELFF. The CDR3 bases are TGTGCCAGCAGCGGGACAGGGCTATCCACCGGGGAGCTGTTTTTT.

The J gene is TRBJ1-5, the V gene TRBV19; 8 bases are a match to TRBD1. CDR3 length: 16 amino acids. Germline-derived CDR1 and CDR2 are LNHDA and SQIVND (reference sequence). V lost 4 bases to trimming and J lost 1 base; unmatched junction nucleotides: 6. The CDR3 DNA sequence: TGTGCCAGTAGTAGTACAGGGGGGTTAAGCAATCAGCCCCAGCATTTT. Translation gives CASSSTGGLSNQPQHF. Full variable domain (outside the CDR3, taken from reference TRBV19 and TRBJ1-5): DGGITQSPKYLFRKEGQNVTLSCEQNLNHDAMYWYRQDPGQGLRLIYYSQIVNDFQKGDIAEGYSVSREKKESFPLTVTSAQKNPTAFYLCASSSTGGLSNQPQHFGDGTRLSIL.

Here the CDR3 reads CASKTSGGPYNEQFF. In nucleotides, the CDR3 is TGTGCCAGCAAGACTAGCGGGGGCCCCTACAATGAGCAGTTCTTC. This chain connects TRBV11-2 to TRBJ2-1; 12 bases line up with TRBD2. The CDR3 extends over 15 amino acids. J was trimmed by 2 bases and V by 7 bases; bases with no gene match: 3. Per the germline V gene, CDR1 is SGHAT and CDR2 is FQNNGV.

The DNA of the CDR3 is TGTGCCAGCAGTTTGACAGCATCCTACGAGCAGTACTTC. Protein sequence: CASSLTASYEQYF. The rearrangement uses TRBV12-3 or TRBV12-4 and TRBJ2-7, with a possible D match to TRBD1 (5 bases). Deletions cut 3 bases from V and 1 base from J, with 7 bases between. The CDR3 has 13 amino acids.